This T cell receptor (beta chain) came from a study of T cells in Graves' hyperthyroidism and ophthalmopathy. Amplified TCR beta CDR3 regions derived from RNA transcripts. The primer set for the first-round RT-PCR of the TCR CDR3 was HTBI. Each CDR3 protein gets one entry after TCRdb re-called the multiplex PCR reads with MiXCR. The repertoire holds roughly 740,000 distinct CDR3 sequences, with 15% to 20% as singletons. The CDR3 is 13 residues long. Looked up from germline, CDR1 is MGHRA and CDR2 is YSYEKL. Trimming removed 3 bases from V and 5 bases from J, with 9 bases in between. This clonotype appeared many times.

The clonotype was recovered from a man aged 18 to 29 with Graves' hyperthyroidism. The sample taken for sequencing was blood. The chain uses TRBV4-1 and TRBJ2-3; perhaps TRBD2 as D (6 bases). This CDR3 reads CASSQTGVDTQYF. For the CDR3, the DNA is TGCGCCAGCAGCCAGACGGGAGTAGATACGCAGTATTTT.